This T cell receptor (beta chain) was sequenced during a study of CD8 T cells in ankylosing spondylitis. Broader study findings: Within matched ankylosing spondylitis synovial fluid, disease-linked clones were reportedly significantly enriched. Past research had described some motif variants in reactive arthritis synovial fluid and blood. Blood from ankylosing spondylitis patients appeared to carry a characteristic roughly eight-variant TCR beta motif.

Using quantitative 5'-RACE with molecular barcodes, the authors made TCR beta libraries. TCRdb fed the 5' RACE reads into MiXCR, producing one record per CDR3 protein. The sample has some 840,000 distinct CDR3 sequences, 10% to 15% seen once; the top ten hold under 0.6%. This clonotype has only a few counts. Its antigen is undetermined. Germline CDR1 reads SGHKS; CDR2 reads YYEKEE (reference sequence). The J segment lost 6 bases and the V segment lost 4 bases, leaving 11 bases of the junction unmatched. The CDR3 runs to 15 residues. The TCR comes from a male donor with ankylosing spondylitis. Sequencing was carried out using blood, either unsorted or a sorted T cell fraction (not recorded which). The chain couples TRBV5-5 to TRBJ1-2; 8 positions match TRBD1. The CDR3 loop is CASSHPRQGFDGYTF. DNA of the CDR3: TGTGCCAGCAGCCACCCCCGACAGGGGTTCGATGGCTACACCTTC.